The 5 T cell receptor beta chains presented below share a single source sample, sequenced in a study of T cells in Graves' hyperthyroidism and ophthalmopathy. Template material for amplifying TCR beta CDR3 regions consisted of RNA transcripts. The HTBI primer set served for first-round RT-PCR of the TCR CDR3. From the multiplex PCR reads, TCRdb called clonotypes with MiXCR, one entry per CDR3 protein. The sample shows around 570,000 distinct CDR3 sequences, just under 20% of them seen only once. The sequencing input was blood. Source of these receptors: a man between 40 and 49 years old with Graves' ophthalmopathy.

J is TRBJ2-2 and V is TRBV6-1; TRBD1 agrees at 11 bases. Germline V CDR1 and CDR2: MNHNS, SASEGT. The ends lost 2 bases at V and 6 bases at J; junction bases unmatched: 2. CDR3 length equals 15 residues. CDR3 DNA sequence: TGTGCCAGCAGTGAACCGGGACAGGGGGCCGGGGAGCTGTTTTTT. Translated: CASSEPGQGAGELFF.

This clonotype was picked up many times. The chain employs TRBV11-2 and TRBJ1-1; D remains unclear. The V gene lost 5 bases and the J gene lost 6 bases, with 16 bases spanning the gap. Germline assignment: CDR1 SGHAT and CDR2 FQNNGV. The CDR3 runs to 14 residues. The CDR3 loop is CASSPDLERAEAFF. The DNA of the CDR3 is TGTGCCAGCAGCCCCGACCTTGAAAGGGCTGAAGCTTTCTTT.

The J gene is TRBJ2-1, the V gene TRBV20-1; a weak D match, TRBD1 (6 bases). Looked up from germline, CDR1 is DFQATT and CDR2 is SNEGSKA (reference sequence). The CDR3 loop spans 14 amino acids. V lost 4 bases and J lost 4, with 14 bases in between. As DNA, the CDR3 is TGCAGTGCTATCCCAGGGGATGGGTACAATGAGCAGTTCTTC. As protein: CSAIPGDGYNEQFF.

The V call is TRBV19, the J call TRBJ1-2, with TRBD1 as a possible D gene (6 bases). Trimming cost V 2 bases and J 0 bases, with 10 bases left between them. The CDR3 consists of 15 residues. Germline V gives CDR1 LNHDA, CDR2 SQIVND (reference sequence). CDR3 bases: TGTGCCAGTAGTATACGGGGGGCGCCTAACTATGGCTACACCTTC. It codes for CASSIRGAPNYGYTF.

This chain links TRBV3-1 with TRBJ2-7; D gene unclear. The CDR3 totals 12 residues. The ends were cut back, 1 base at V and 6 bases at J, with 7 bases in the middle. From germline, CDR1 is LGHDT and CDR2 YNNKEL (reference sequence). The CDR3 bases are TGTGCCAGCAGCCAAGGTCGGAGCGAGCAGTACTTC. Its protein product is CASSQGRSEQYF.